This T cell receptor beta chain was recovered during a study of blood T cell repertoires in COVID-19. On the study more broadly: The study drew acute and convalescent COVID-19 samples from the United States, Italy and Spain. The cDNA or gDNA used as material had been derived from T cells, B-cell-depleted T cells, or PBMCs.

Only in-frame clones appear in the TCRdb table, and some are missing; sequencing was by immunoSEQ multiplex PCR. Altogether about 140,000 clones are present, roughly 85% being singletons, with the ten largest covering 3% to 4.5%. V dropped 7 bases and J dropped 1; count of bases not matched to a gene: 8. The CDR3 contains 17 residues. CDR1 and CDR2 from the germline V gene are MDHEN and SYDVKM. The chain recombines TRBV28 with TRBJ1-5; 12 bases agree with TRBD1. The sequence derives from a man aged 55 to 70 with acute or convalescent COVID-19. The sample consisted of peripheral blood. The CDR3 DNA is TGTGCCAGCATCACTCCGGGACAGGGGGCGAGCAATCAGCCCCAGCATTTT. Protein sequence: CASITPGQGASNQPQHF.